This is a list of T cell receptor beta chains from one sample in a study of T cell clusters in autoimmune cytopenias. Reanalyzing the multiplex PCR reads, TCRdb keeps one entry per CDR3 protein, without DNA. This listing includes approximately 7,800 distinct CDR3 sequences. The sequenced sample was peripheral blood. Source of these receptors: a human donor with an autoimmune cytopenia or autoimmune hepatitis (not recorded which). Each CDR3 is given with its conserved first and last residue. Clone size appears in some rows only: once, few, many, or a class for an expanded clone.

TRBV6-2/TRBV6-3	TRBJ1-3	.	CASSLIGNTIYF
TRBV5-6	TRBJ1-5	.	CASSLGQGPHQPQHF
TRBV9	TRBJ2-3	.	CASSPTTPSTDTQYF
TRBV27	TRBJ1-1	medium-sized	CASSLSANTEAFF
TRBV24-1	TRBJ2-2	medium-sized	CATSDGTPGELFF
TRBV5-4	TRBJ2-7	medium-sized	CASSLDTSGAYEQYF
TRBV29-1	TRBJ1-5	medium-sized	CSARDGSNQPQHF
TRBV6-6	TRBJ1-1	.	CASSPYTEAFF
TRBV5-4	TRBJ2-3	.	CASSRTPDTQYF
TRBV7-9	TRBJ2-1	medium-sized	CASSFGGRYNEQFF
TRBV28	TRBJ2-2	.	CASSSEPGLAGVKVGELFF
TRBV4-3	TRBJ2-7	.	CASSQDRTPSYEQYF
TRBV6-4	TRBJ2-5	.	CASPNNLAVKQETQYF
TRBV4-3	TRBJ2-1	.	CASSQEPGSEQFF
TRBV29-1	TRBJ2-1	medium-sized	CSVESGTGVEKFF
TRBV30	TRBJ1-1	medium-sized	CAWSVSGGYTEAFF
TRBV27	TRBJ2-2	medium-sized	CASSSSQGNTGELFF
TRBV12-3/TRBV12-4	TRBJ2-1	.	CASSLFGRGYNEQFF
TRBV7-9	TRBJ2-1	.	CASSSPGTWGADEQFF
TRBV20-1	TRBJ1-2	medium-sized	CSARDQQGDGYTF
TRBV19	TRBJ1-2	medium-sized	CASSIGGTGGYGYTF
TRBV18	TRBJ2-5	.	CASSPKGTSGRPNQETQYF
TRBV28	TRBJ1-6	medium-sized	CASNVQDRGGNSPLHF
TRBV5-4	TRBJ1-1	.	CALAAIPRNTKAFF
TRBV9	TRBJ2-5	.	CASTTSGGAWETQYF
TRBV5-1	TRBJ2-7	medium-sized	CARNKDSHSSYEQYF
TRBV13	TRBJ2-5	.	CASTPWRAEYYQETQYF
TRBV29-1	TRBJ1-5	.	CSAETGNTGQPQHF
TRBV19	TRBJ1-2	medium-sized	CASSIVPRGFNYGYTF
TRBV20-1	TRBJ1-4	.	CSATPGRFNEKLFF
TRBV6-5	TRBJ1-4	.	CASSPGTGENEKLFF
TRBV10-1	TRBJ2-3	.	CASSESETGSTDTQYF
TRBV7-7	TRBJ2-5	.	CASSFSGDEGTQYF
TRBV20-1	TRBJ2-1	.	CSAIGGVPSVSSYNEQFF